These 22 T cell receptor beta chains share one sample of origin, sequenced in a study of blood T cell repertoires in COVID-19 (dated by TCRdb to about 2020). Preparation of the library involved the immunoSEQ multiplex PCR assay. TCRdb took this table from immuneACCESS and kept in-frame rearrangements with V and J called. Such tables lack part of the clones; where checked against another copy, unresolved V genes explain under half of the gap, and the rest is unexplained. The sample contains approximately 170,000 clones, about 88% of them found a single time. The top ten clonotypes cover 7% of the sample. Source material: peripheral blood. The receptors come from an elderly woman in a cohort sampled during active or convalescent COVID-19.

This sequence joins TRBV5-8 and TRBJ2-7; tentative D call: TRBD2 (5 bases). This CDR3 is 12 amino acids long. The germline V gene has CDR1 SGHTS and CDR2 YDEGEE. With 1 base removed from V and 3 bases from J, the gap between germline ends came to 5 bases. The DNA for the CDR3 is TGTGCCAGCAGCTTGACTAGCTACGAGCAGTACGTC. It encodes CASSLTSYEQYV.

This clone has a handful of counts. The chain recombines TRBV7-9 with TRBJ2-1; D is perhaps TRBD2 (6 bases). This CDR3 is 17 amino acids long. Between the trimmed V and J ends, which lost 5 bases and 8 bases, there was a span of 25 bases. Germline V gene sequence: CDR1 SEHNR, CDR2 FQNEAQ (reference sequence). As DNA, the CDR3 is TGTGCCAGCAGCATCTCGGGGTGGCGGGGAAAGATGGATGAGCAGTTCTTC. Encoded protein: CASSISGWRGKMDEQFF.

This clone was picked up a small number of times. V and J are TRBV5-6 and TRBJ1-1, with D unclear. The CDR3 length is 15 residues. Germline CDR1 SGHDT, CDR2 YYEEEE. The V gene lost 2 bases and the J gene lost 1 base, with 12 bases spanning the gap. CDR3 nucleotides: TGTGCCAGCAGCTTTACGTCATCAGGGAACACTGAAGCTTTCTTT. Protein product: CASSFTSSGNTEAFF.

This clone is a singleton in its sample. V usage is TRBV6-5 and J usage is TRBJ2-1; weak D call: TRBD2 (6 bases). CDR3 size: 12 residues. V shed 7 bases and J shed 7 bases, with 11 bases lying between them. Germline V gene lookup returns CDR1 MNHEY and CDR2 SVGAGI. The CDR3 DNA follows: TGTGCCAGCACGGAGGGTTGGAATGAGCAGTTCTTC. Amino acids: CASTEGWNEQFF.

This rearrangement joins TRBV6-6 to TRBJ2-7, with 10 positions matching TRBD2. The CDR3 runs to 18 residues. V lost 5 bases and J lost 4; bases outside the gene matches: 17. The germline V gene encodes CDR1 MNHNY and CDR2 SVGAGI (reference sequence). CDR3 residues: CASSPVVLAGVFRYEQYV. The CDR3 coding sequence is TGTGCCAGCAGTCCAGTGGTTCTAGCGGGAGTGTTCAGGTACGAGCAGTACGTC.

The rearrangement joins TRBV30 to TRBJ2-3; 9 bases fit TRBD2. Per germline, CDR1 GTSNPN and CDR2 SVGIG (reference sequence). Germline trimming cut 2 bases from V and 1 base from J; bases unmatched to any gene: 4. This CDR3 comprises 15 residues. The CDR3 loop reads CAWSSRTSGTDTQYF. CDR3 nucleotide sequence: TGTGCCTGGAGTTCCCGGACTAGCGGCACAGATACGCAGTATTTT.

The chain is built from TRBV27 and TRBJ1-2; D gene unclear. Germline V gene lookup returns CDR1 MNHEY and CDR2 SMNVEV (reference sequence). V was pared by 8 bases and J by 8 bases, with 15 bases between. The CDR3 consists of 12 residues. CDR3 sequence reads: CASRSGVRGYTF. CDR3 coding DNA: TGTGCCAGCCGGTCCGGGGTACGGGGCTACACCTTC.

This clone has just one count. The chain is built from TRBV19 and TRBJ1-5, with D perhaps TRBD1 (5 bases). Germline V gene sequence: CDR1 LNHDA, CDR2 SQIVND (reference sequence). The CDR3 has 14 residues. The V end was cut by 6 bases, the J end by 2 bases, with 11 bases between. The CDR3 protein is CASRPRVGNQPQHF. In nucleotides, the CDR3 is TGTGCCAGTAGACCCAGGGTTGGCAATCAGCCCCAGCATTTT.

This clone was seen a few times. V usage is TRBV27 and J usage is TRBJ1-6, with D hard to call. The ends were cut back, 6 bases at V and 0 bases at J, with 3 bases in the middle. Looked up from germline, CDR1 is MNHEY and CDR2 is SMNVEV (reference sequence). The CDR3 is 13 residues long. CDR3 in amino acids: CASSGSYNSPLHF. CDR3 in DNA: TGTGCCAGCAGCGGCTCCTATAATTCACCCCTCCACTTT.

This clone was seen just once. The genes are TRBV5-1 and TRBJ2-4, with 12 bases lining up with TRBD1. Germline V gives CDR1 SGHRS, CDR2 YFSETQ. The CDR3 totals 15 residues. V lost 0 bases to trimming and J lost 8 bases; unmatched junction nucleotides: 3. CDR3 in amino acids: CASSLEGQGAHIQYF. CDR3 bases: TGCGCCAGCAGCTTGGAGGGACAGGGGGCTCACATTCAGTACTTC. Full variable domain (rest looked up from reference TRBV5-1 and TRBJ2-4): KAGVTQTPRYLIKTRGQQVTLSCSPISGHRSVSWYQQTPGQGLQFLFEYFSETQRNKGNFPGRFSGRQFSNSRSEMNVSTLELGDSALYLCASSLEGQGAHIQYFGAGTRLSVL.

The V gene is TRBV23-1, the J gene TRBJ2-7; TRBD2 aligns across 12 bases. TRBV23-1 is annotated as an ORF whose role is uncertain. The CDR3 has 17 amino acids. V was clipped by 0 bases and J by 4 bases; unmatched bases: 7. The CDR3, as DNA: TGCGCCAGCAGTCAATCGGGTCTAGCGGGGGGGTTTTACGAGCAGTACTTC. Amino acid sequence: CASSQSGLAGGFYEQYF.

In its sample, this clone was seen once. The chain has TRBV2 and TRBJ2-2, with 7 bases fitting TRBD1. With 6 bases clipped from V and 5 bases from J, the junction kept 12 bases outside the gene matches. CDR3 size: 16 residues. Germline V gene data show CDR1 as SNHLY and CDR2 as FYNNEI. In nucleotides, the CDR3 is TGTGCCAGCAGAGCCCATCACAGGGGAGAAACCGGGGAGCTGTTTTTT. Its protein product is CASRAHHRGETGELFF. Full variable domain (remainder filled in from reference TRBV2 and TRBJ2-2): EPEVTQTPSHQVTQMGQEVILRCVPISNHLYFYWYRQILGQKVEFLVSFYNNEISEKSEIFDDQFSVERPDGSNFTLKIRSTKLEDSAMYFCASRAHHRGETGELFFGEGSRLTVL.

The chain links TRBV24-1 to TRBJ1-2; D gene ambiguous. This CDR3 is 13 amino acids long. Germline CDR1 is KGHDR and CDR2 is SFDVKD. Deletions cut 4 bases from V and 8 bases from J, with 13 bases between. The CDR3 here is CATSEPYSKGYTF. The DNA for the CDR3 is TGTGCCACCAGTGAACCCTACAGTAAAGGCTACACCTTC.

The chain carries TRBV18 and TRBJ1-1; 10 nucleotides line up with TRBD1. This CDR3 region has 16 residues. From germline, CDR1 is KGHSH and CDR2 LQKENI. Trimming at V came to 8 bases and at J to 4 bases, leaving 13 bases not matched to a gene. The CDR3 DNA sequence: TGTGCCAGCACGTCACCCTGGGACAGGGGCGGCACTGAAGCTTTCTTT. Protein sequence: CASTSPWDRGGTEAFF.

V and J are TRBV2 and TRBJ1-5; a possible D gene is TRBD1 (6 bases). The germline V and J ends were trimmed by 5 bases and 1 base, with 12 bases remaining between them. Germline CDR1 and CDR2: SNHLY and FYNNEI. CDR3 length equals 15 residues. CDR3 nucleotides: TGTGCCAGCAGTCTAGGGGGGGCAAGCAATCAGCCCCAGCATTTT. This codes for CASSLGGASNQPQHF.

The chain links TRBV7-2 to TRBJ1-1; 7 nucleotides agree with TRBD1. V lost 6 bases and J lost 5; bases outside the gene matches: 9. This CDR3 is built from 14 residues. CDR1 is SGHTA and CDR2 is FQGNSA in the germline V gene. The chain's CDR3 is CASRNRDSGTEAFF. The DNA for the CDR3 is TGTGCCAGCAGGAACCGGGACAGTGGGACTGAAGCTTTCTTT. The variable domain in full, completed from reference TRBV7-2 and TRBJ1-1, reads GAGVSQSPSNKVTEKGKDVELRCDPISGHTALYWYRQSLGQGLEFLIYFQGNSAPDKSGLPSDRFSAERTGGSVSTLTIQRTQQEDSAVYLCASRNRDSGTEAFFGQGTRLTVV.

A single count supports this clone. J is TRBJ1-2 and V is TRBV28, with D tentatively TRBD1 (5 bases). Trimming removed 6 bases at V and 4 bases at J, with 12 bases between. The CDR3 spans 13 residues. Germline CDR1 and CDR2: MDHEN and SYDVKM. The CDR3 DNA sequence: TGTGCCAGCAGCAATCAGGGATCCTATGGCTACACCTTC. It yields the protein CASSNQGSYGYTF.

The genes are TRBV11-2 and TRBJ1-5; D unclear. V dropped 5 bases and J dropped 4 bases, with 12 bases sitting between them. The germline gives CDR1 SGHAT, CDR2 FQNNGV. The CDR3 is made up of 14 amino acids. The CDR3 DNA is TGTGCCAGCAGCCGGGTGGGAGTGAATCAGCCCCAGCATTTT. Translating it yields CASSRVGVNQPQHF.

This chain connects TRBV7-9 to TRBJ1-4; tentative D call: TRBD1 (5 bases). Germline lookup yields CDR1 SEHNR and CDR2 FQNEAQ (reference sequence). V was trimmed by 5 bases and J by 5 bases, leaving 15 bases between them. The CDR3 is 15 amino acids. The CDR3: CASSDSGAGNEKLFF. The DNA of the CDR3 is TGTGCCAGCAGCGACAGCGGAGCGGGCAATGAAAAACTGTTTTTT.

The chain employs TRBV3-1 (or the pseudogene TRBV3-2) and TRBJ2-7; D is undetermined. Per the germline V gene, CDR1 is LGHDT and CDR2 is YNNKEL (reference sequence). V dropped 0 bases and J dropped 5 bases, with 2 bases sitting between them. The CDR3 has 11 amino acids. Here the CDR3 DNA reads TGTGCCAGCAGCCAAGACAACGAGCAGTACGTC. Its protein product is CASSQDNEQYV.

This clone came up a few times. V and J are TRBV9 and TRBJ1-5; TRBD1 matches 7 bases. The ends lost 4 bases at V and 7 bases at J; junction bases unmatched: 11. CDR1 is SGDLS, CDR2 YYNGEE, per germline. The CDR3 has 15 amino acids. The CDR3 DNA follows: TGTGCCAGCAGCCCCGGAGGGACAGCTAGGCAGCCCCAGCATTTT. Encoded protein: CASSPGGTARQPQHF.

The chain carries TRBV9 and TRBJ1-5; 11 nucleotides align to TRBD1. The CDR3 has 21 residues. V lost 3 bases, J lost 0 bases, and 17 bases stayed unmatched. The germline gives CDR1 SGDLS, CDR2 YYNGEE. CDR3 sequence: CASSASHIGQGAPRSNQPQHF. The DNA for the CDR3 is TGTGCCAGCAGCGCTAGTCATATAGGACAGGGGGCCCCCCGTAGCAATCAGCCCCAGCATTTT.